One and the same sample provided the 21 T cell receptor beta chains below, sequenced in a study of shared clonotypes between healthy human individuals. Clones were read by immunoSEQ multiplex PCR, and TCRdb kept only the in-frame ones, dropping some. The sample has just under 95,000 clones, about 70% seen once. Sequencing was carried out using memory CD8+ T cells sorted from blood. Documented subset: CD45RO+ cells pooled with CCR7-negative TemRA cells. These receptors were collected from a man younger than 45 in good health.

The CDR3 here is CASSPPEREYNEQFF. Here the CDR3 DNA reads TGCGCCAGCAGCCCTCCGGAGCGGGAGTACAATGAGCAGTTCTTC. The chain combines TRBV5-1 with TRBJ2-1; 8 nucleotides match TRBD2. V was clipped by 4 bases and J by 4 bases; unmatched bases: 7. Germline-derived CDR1 and CDR2 are SGHRS and YFSETQ. This CDR3 comprises 15 residues.

The gene calls are TRBV5-1 and TRBJ2-1; D gene uncertain. Germline CDR1 reads SGHRS; CDR2 reads YFSETQ. The V end was cut by 2 bases, the J end by 9 bases, with 12 bases between. The CDR3 runs to 13 residues. CDR3 DNA sequence: TGCGCCAGCAGCTTAGATCCTACTGGTGAGCAGTTCTTC. Translating gives CASSLDPTGEQFF. The whole variable domain, filled in from reference TRBV5-1 and TRBJ2-1, reads KAGVTQTPRYLIKTRGQQVTLSCSPISGHRSVSWYQQTPGQGLQFLFEYFSETQRNKGNFPGRFSGRQFSNSRSEMNVSTLELGDSALYLCASSLDPTGEQFFGPGTRLTVL.

This chain links TRBV15 with TRBJ2-7; 7 bases are a match to TRBD1. The CDR3 extends over 14 amino acids. The germline gives CDR1 LNHNV, CDR2 YYDKDF (reference sequence). V lost 5 bases and J lost 2; bases outside the gene matches: 6. Here the CDR3 reads CATSRQGPTYEQYF. The CDR3 bases are TGTGCCACCAGCCGACAGGGACCCACCTACGAGCAGTACTTC.

CDR3 region: CASSLLGTEAFF. The DNA for the CDR3 is TGCGCCAGCAGCTTGTTGGGGACTGAAGCTTTCTTT. V and J are TRBV5-1 and TRBJ1-1, with D unclear. The CDR3 extends over 12 amino acids. Trimming left V 1 base short and J 5 bases short, with 6 bases between. Per germline, CDR1 SGHRS and CDR2 YFSETQ.

As regards this clone: One junction end does not reproduce the germline sequence, and a read error may be involved. The chain links TRBV6-6 to TRBJ2-3; perhaps TRBD2 as D (6 bases). The CDR3 length is 14 residues. Per germline, CDR1 MNHNY and CDR2 SVGAGI (reference sequence). The CDR3 coding sequence is TGTGCCAGCAGTTACTCCCGCGAGCAAGGAGGGTCGGATTTT. Residues: CASSYSREQGGSDF.

This rearrangement joins TRBV27 to TRBJ2-1; D is unresolved. The germline CDR1 and CDR2 sequences are MNHEY and SMNVEV (reference sequence). The CDR3 consists of 16 residues. V lost 4 bases and J 3 bases, leaving 16 bases between the germline ends. CDR3 sequence reads: CASSSQFTTNYNEQFF. Written as DNA, the CDR3 is TGTGCCAGCAGTTCCCAGTTCACTACAAACTACAATGAGCAGTTCTTC.

This clone was seen only a few times. The V and J genes are TRBV11-3 and TRBJ2-1, with 7 bases aligning to TRBD2. CDR3 length: 17 amino acids. The germline V gene has CDR1 SGHNT and CDR2 YENEEA. Unmatched junction bases numbered 13, after V lost 3 bases and J lost 5 bases. The CDR3 here is CASSFGTAGVADNEQFF. The DNA for the CDR3 is TGTGCCAGCAGCTTTGGAACTGCGGGAGTCGCTGACAATGAGCAGTTCTTC.

This chain connects TRBV5-1 to TRBJ1-2; D is unclear. The germline V gene has CDR1 SGHRS and CDR2 YFSETQ. Trimming stripped 0 bases from V and 0 bases from J, with 12 bases between. The CDR3 is made up of 16 amino acids. CDR3 sequence reads: CASSLAPTLANYGYTF. The CDR3 bases are TGCGCCAGCAGCTTGGCTCCAACGCTAGCTAACTATGGCTACACCTTC.

The CDR3 reads CASTLLAGGNTGELFF. In nucleotides, the CDR3 is TGTGCCAGCACTCTATTAGCGGGAGGGAACACCGGGGAGCTGTTTTTT. V is TRBV28 and J is TRBJ2-2; 10 bases match TRBD2. Germline V gene data show CDR1 as MDHEN and CDR2 as SYDVKM. Germline trimming cut 7 bases from V and 1 base from J; bases unmatched to any gene: 6. The CDR3 runs 16 residues.

The rearrangement links TRBV6-6 to TRBJ2-1; 11 positions match TRBD2. V lost 8 bases and J lost 6; bases outside the gene matches: 0. Germline assignment: CDR1 MNHNY and CDR2 SVGAGI (reference sequence). CDR3 length equals 12 residues. The CDR3 bases are TGTGCCAGCGGGACTAGCGGCAATGAGCAGTTCTTC. Encoded protein: CASGTSGNEQFF.

The chain joins TRBV19 to TRBJ2-1; the D gene could be TRBD1 or TRBD2 (5 bases each). The CDR3 contains 12 residues. V was cut by 6 bases and J by 8 bases, with 11 bases left in between. Germline values: CDR1 LNHDA, CDR2 SQIVND (reference sequence). The CDR3 spells CASRKVGDEQFF. The DNA for the CDR3 is TGTGCCAGTAGAAAAGTGGGGGATGAGCAGTTCTTC.

The table lists this clone with a few counts. The chain joins TRBV27 to TRBJ2-5; D unclear. Trimming removed 5 bases from V and 7 bases from J, with 11 bases in between. The CDR3 totals 12 residues. Germline lookup yields CDR1 MNHEY and CDR2 SMNVEV (reference sequence). In DNA, the CDR3 is TGTGCCAGCAGTCCGATGGGTGGGACCCAGTACTTC. Encoded protein: CASSPMGGTQYF.

The chain has TRBV5-1 and TRBJ2-7, with TRBD1 matching 10 bases. J was trimmed by 3 bases and V by 1 base; bases with no gene match: 10. The germline CDR1 and CDR2 sequences are SGHRS and YFSETQ. The CDR3 consists of 17 residues. CDR3 nucleotides: TGCGCCAGCAGCTTGTGGTCAACGGGGGACAGGGGCTACGAGCAGTACTTC. It encodes CASSLWSTGDRGYEQYF.

The table lists this clone with many counts. The J gene is TRBJ1-1, the V gene TRBV27, with 8 bases fitting TRBD1. The V and J ends lost 5 bases and 1 base, in that order; junction bases with no gene match: 6. CDR3 length equals 15 residues. Germline V gene lookup returns CDR1 MNHEY and CDR2 SMNVEV (reference sequence). The CDR3 region has the DNA TGTGCCAGCAGTCCGTCAGGGGGCCGGAACACTGAAGCTTTCTTT. Protein sequence: CASSPSGGRNTEAFF.

CDR3 loop: CASSPLGGRGQGYGYTF. The CDR3, as DNA: TGTGCCAGCTCACCCCTTGGGGGCAGGGGGCAGGGCTATGGCTACACCTTC. The genes are TRBV18 and TRBJ1-2, with TRBD1 matching 8 bases. Germline CDR1 reads KGHSH; CDR2 reads LQKENI. V lost 3 bases and J lost 4; bases outside the gene matches: 13. The length of the CDR3 is 17 residues.

This clone was counted only a few times. V usage is TRBV10-3 and J usage is TRBJ2-1; D is perhaps TRBD1 (6 bases). This CDR3 comprises 17 residues. With 7 bases removed from V and 2 bases from J, the gap between germline ends came to 21 bases. CDR1 ENHRY and CDR2 SYGVKD come from the germline V gene. The CDR3 protein is CAIKGQGSEVPYNEQFF. The CDR3 bases are TGTGCCATCAAAGGCCAGGGGTCGGAAGTCCCCTACAATGAGCAGTTCTTC.

This clone was counted a few times. The chain employs TRBV11-1 and TRBJ2-3, with D perhaps TRBD1 (6 bases). The V end was cut by 5 bases, the J end by 10 bases, with 13 bases between. The V gene's germline CDR1 is SGHAT and CDR2 FQDESV (reference sequence). The length of the CDR3 is 12 residues. The CDR3 DNA follows: TGTGCCAGCAGCCGGACAGTGAAGGCGCAGTATTTT. This sequence encodes CASSRTVKAQYF.

This sequence joins TRBV11-2 and TRBJ2-1, with D unresolved. Germline loops: CDR1 SGHAT, CDR2 FQNNGV. Trimming stripped 5 bases from V and 7 bases from J, with 12 bases between. This CDR3 has 13 amino acids. CDR3 coding DNA: TGTGCCAGCAGCCACTCCGAGTTGAATGAGCAGTTCTTC. Translating gives CASSHSELNEQFF.

The chain carries TRBV4-3 and TRBJ2-2; TRBD2 agrees at 9 bases. Trimming took 1 base from V and 2 from J; bases not matched to a gene: 2. Germline V gene lookup returns CDR1 LGHNA and CDR2 YSLEER. The CDR3 sequence is 16 residues long. CDR3 DNA sequence: TGCGCCAGCAGCCAAGTTAGCGGGAGTAACACCGGGGAGCTGTTTTTT. Translating gives CASSQVSGSNTGELFF.

This clone was counted at least ten times. This chain connects TRBV6-5 to TRBJ1-5, with 7 bases lining up with TRBD1. Germline V gives CDR1 MNHEY, CDR2 SVGAGI. There are 15 residues in the CDR3. V shed 6 bases, J shed 5 bases, and the junction held 10 bases outside the gene matches. The CDR3 bases are TGTGCCAGCAGCCGTTACAGGGGTCGGGATCAGCCCCAGCATTTT. Translation: CASSRYRGRDQPQHF.

The gene calls are TRBV29-1 and TRBJ2-1; 8 nucleotides match TRBD2. V trimming: 8 bases; J trimming: 7 bases; junction bases outside the gene matches: 10. CDR3 length equals 13 residues. The germline V gene encodes CDR1 SQVTM and CDR2 ANQGSEA. CDR3 loop: CSSSTRGGNEQFF. The CDR3 DNA is TGCAGCTCCTCGACACGCGGGGGGAATGAGCAGTTCTTC.